The source of this T cell receptor beta chain is a study of patients and donors after allogeneic stem cell transplantation. TCRdb itself ran the RT-PCR reads through MiXCR, one entry per CDR3 protein. The sample has fewer than 75,000 distinct CDR3 sequences, 10% to 15% seen once. V shed 6 bases and J shed 4 bases, with 7 bases lying between them. The CDR3 sequence is 12 residues long. The V and J genes are TRBV12-3 or TRBV12-4 and TRBJ1-5; no definite D call. The sequence was collected from a human donor who was either an allogeneic HSCT recipient or a stem cell or donor lymphocyte infusion donor (not recorded which). It is not recorded whose cells these are; they may come from a transplant donor. Sequences were obtained from blood, either unsorted or a sorted T cell fraction (not recorded which). CDR3 region: CASSSQNQPQHF. For the CDR3, the DNA is TGTGCCAGCAGCTCCCAGAATCAGCCCCAGCATTTT.